This T cell receptor (beta chain) came from a study of T cells in Graves' hyperthyroidism and ophthalmopathy. Study-level results: Most thyroid clonotypes expanded above 0.001 were also detected in blood. Ophthalmopathy could be told apart from stable hyperthyroidism with a 13 V-J model.

The trim removed 8 bases at V and 9 bases at J, leaving 10 bases unmatched. Germline V gene data show CDR1 as MGHDK and CDR2 as SYGVNS. This CDR3 is built from 14 residues. For Graves' hyperthyroidism to be stable, ophthalmopathy could not progress within 18 months. Note on this clonotype: Its specificity is unknown.

What was amplified from RNA transcripts were TCR beta CDR3 regions. Researchers ran a first-round RT-PCR on the TCR CDR3 using the HTBI primer set. MiXCR, applied by TCRdb to the multiplex PCR reads, yields one record per CDR3 protein. The profile shows hundreds of thousands of distinct CDR3 sequences, about 38% of them singletons. J is TRBJ2-1 and V is TRBV25-1; 10 nucleotides line up with TRBD1. This sequence was found in a man between 18 and 35 years old with Graves' hyperthyroidism. The sequencing sample was made of blood. The CDR3 loop reads CASGRQGAEGEQFF. For the CDR3, the DNA is TGTGCCAGCGGAAGACAGGGGGCGGAAGGTGAGCAGTTCTTC. Together with reference TRBV25-1 and TRBJ2-1, the CDR3 gives the full variable domain: EADIYQTPRYLVIGTGKKITLECSQTMGHDKMYWYQQDPGMELHLIHYSYGVNSTEKGDLSSESTVSRIRTEHFPLTLESARPSHTSQYLCASGRQGAEGEQFFGPGTRLTVL.